This TCR beta chain stems from a study of cytotoxic CD8 clonotypes in ibrutinib-treated CLL. Background on the study: Following a median around twelve months of treatment, with a range of 6 to 36, response samples were taken. Productive templates per sample averaged roughly 260,000; productive rearrangements, 94,082.

Concerning this clone itself: The antigen remains undetermined.

The sequencing depth, 1 in 200,000 to 1 in 1 million T cells, was the target. Some clones are missing from TCRdb's copy, which holds only in-frame ones; the method was immunoSEQ multiplex PCR. The top ten clones hold 5% to 7% of a sample with approximately 300,000 clones, around four fifths of them seen once. Regarding the study as a whole: Progressing and sustained-remission patients had different sampling times.

The clonotype was recovered from a human donor with chronic lymphocytic leukemia. The sequences come from PBMCs, collected before ibrutinib treatment.

CDR3 sequence: CASSLFLWGGDQPQHF. For the CDR3, the DNA is TGTGCCAGCAGCTTGTTCTTGTGGGGGGGAGATCAGCCCCAGCATTTT. V and J are TRBV5-6 and TRBJ1-5; weak D call: TRBD1 (5 bases). There are 16 residues in the CDR3. V was clipped by 1 base and J by 5 bases, with 16 bases between them. CDR1 is SGHDT and CDR2 is YYEEEE in the germline V gene. The whole variable domain, remainder taken from reference TRBV5-6 and TRBJ1-5, is DAGVTQSPTHLIKTRGQQVTLRCSPKSGHDTVSWYQQALGQGPQFIFQYYEEEERQRGNFPDRFSGHQFPNYSSELNVNALLLGDSALYLCASSLFLWGGDQPQHFGDGTRLSIL.